These T cell receptor beta chains were read from a single sample in a study of regulatory T cells in long-lasting Graves disease. TCRdb ran MiXCR on the multiplex PCR reads and lists one entry per CDR3 protein. The sample consists of 360,000 or so distinct CDR3 sequences, around 23% of them appearing once. The source material was peripheral blood mononuclear cells (PBMCs), sampled when the disease was refractory, from a patient treated with antithyroid drugs. The source of these receptors is a woman aged 40 to 50 with Graves disease. CDR3s include the opening cysteine and the closing phenylalanine or tryptophan. The order of the fields is J gene, V gene, D gene, clone size, CDR3 length, CDR3 DNA, CDR3 protein. The D gene is left open where the match is weak. Clone size is shown for a subset of rows, as once, few, many or a class of expanded clone.

J gene: TRBJ1-4; V gene: TRBV24-1; D gene: NA; clone size: NA; CDR3 length: 16; CDR3 DNA: TGTGCCACCAGTGATCCAACCGACAGCGCTAATGAAAAACTGTTTTTT; CDR3 protein: CATSDPTDSANEKLFF
J gene: TRBJ2-7; V gene: TRBV2; D gene: NA; clone size: many; CDR3 length: 15; CDR3 DNA: TGTGCCAGCAGTGAAAGGTCCGCCCTTAGCTACGAGCAGTACTTC; CDR3 protein: CASSERSALSYEQYF
J gene: TRBJ1-5; V gene: TRBV6-1; D gene: NA; clone size: many; CDR3 length: 12; CDR3 DNA: TGTGCCAGCAGACCGGATGTTCAGCCCCAGCATTTT; CDR3 protein: CASRPDVQPQHF
J gene: TRBJ2-5; V gene: TRBV30; D gene: TRBD2; clone size: NA; CDR3 length: 15; CDR3 DNA: TGTGCCTGGAGTCTTAGGGACTATCCGCGAGAGACCCAGTACTTC; CDR3 protein: CAWSLRDYPRETQYF
J gene: TRBJ2-2; V gene: TRBV27; D gene: NA; clone size: few; CDR3 length: 16; CDR3 DNA: TGTGCCAGCAGTCCCCCCGCAGGCTCGAACACCGGGGAGCTGTTTTTT; CDR3 protein: CASSPPAGSNTGELFF
J gene: TRBJ2-7; V gene: TRBV28; D gene: NA; clone size: NA; CDR3 length: 11; CDR3 DNA: TGTGCCGGCAGTTCCTTGGGGGAGCAGTACTTC; CDR3 protein: CAGSSLGEQYF
J gene: TRBJ1-2; V gene: TRBV28; D gene: NA; clone size: many; CDR3 length: 15; CDR3 DNA: TGTGCCAGCAGCGGCGAGGGCGGGGGGGACTATGGCTACACCTTC; CDR3 protein: CASSGEGGGDYGYTF
J gene: TRBJ2-1; V gene: TRBV28; D gene: NA; clone size: NA; CDR3 length: 15; CDR3 DNA: TGTGCCAGCAGTAGACCTGGGGGAGGCTACAATGAGCAGTTCTTC; CDR3 protein: CASSRPGGGYNEQFF
J gene: TRBJ2-7; V gene: TRBV30; D gene: NA; clone size: NA; CDR3 length: 13; CDR3 DNA: TGTGCCTGGACCCACCGCGGCCCCTACGAGCAGTACTTC; CDR3 protein: CAWTHRGPYEQYF
J gene: TRBJ2-7; V gene: TRBV29-1; D gene: TRBD1; clone size: NA; CDR3 length: 13; CDR3 DNA: TGCAGCGCCACCGGGACAGGGAACGACGAGCAGTACTTC; CDR3 protein: CSATGTGNDEQYF
J gene: TRBJ1-4; V gene: TRBV6-9; D gene: NA; clone size: many; CDR3 length: 15; CDR3 DNA: TGTGCCAGCAGTTACAGGGATTCGGCTAATGAAAAACTGTTTTTT; CDR3 protein: CASSYRDSANEKLFF
J gene: TRBJ2-5; V gene: TRBV13; D gene: NA; clone size: many; CDR3 length: 16; CDR3 DNA: TGTGCCAGCAGCACCCTCAGGGAGGAACGAATGGAGACCCAGTACTTC; CDR3 protein: CASSTLREERMETQYF
J gene: TRBJ2-5; V gene: TRBV15; D gene: TRBD2; clone size: few; CDR3 length: 18; CDR3 DNA: TGTGCCACCAGCAGAGATCTAGCGGGAGGGCCTAATCCGGAGACCCAGTACTTC; CDR3 protein: CATSRDLAGGPNPETQYF
J gene: TRBJ1-3; V gene: TRBV7-2; D gene: TRBD1; clone size: NA; CDR3 length: 16; CDR3 DNA: TGTGCCAGCAAACTCCTCGACAGGGGCACTGGAAACACCATATATTTT; CDR3 protein: CASKLLDRGTGNTIYF
J gene: TRBJ2-5; V gene: TRBV28; D gene: NA; clone size: many; CDR3 length: 15; CDR3 DNA: TGTGCCAGCAGTTCAACCCGACAGTCTCGGGAGACCCAGTACTTC; CDR3 protein: CASSSTRQSRETQYF
J gene: TRBJ2-7; V gene: TRBV10-3; D gene: NA; clone size: NA; CDR3 length: 17; CDR3 DNA: TGTGCCATCAGTGGGGGGTCGACGGGCCGGGGGTTAGGCGAGCAGTACTTC; CDR3 protein: CAISGGSTGRGLGEQYF
J gene: TRBJ2-5; V gene: TRBV28; D gene: NA; clone size: medium-sized; CDR3 length: 18; CDR3 DNA: TGTGCCAGCAGTCCCTCGTCCCCTCTCGCTATATGGGAGGAGACCCAGTACTTC; CDR3 protein: CASSPSSPLAIWEETQYF
J gene: TRBJ2-4; V gene: TRBV6-2/TRBV6-3; D gene: NA; clone size: NA; CDR3 length: 14; CDR3 DNA: TGTGCCAGCAGTTATGTGGACTCCGAAAACATTCAGTACTTC; CDR3 protein: CASSYVDSENIQYF
J gene: TRBJ2-7; V gene: TRBV2; D gene: NA; clone size: many; CDR3 length: 15; CDR3 DNA: TGTGCCAGCAGCTCCGACAGTTCAAGCTCCTACGAGCAGTACTTC; CDR3 protein: CASSSDSSSSYEQYF
J gene: TRBJ2-1; V gene: TRBV12-3/TRBV12-4; D gene: TRBD2; clone size: NA; CDR3 length: 15; CDR3 DNA: TGTGCCAGCAGTTTAGGAGGGAGGGCCCACAATGAGCAGTTCTTC; CDR3 protein: CASSLGGRAHNEQFF
J gene: TRBJ2-1; V gene: TRBV5-6; D gene: NA; clone size: few; CDR3 length: 14; CDR3 DNA: TGTGCCAGCAGCTTCGGACGGTCCTACAATGAGCAGTTCTTC; CDR3 protein: CASSFGRSYNEQFF
J gene: TRBJ2-5; V gene: TRBV28; D gene: TRBD1; clone size: many; CDR3 length: 14; CDR3 DNA: TGTGCCAGCAGTGTCGACAGGGGTGGAAAGACCCAGTACTTC; CDR3 protein: CASSVDRGGKTQYF
J gene: TRBJ2-6; V gene: TRBV19; D gene: NA; clone size: NA; CDR3 length: 17; CDR3 DNA: TGTGCCAGTAGTATAAGAGGACCAGGAGCAGGGGCCAACGTCCTGACTTTC; CDR3 protein: CASSIRGPGAGANVLTF
J gene: TRBJ1-1; V gene: TRBV10-1; D gene: NA; clone size: few; CDR3 length: 12; CDR3 DNA: TGCGCCAGCAGTGACGGACCGCGTGGGGCTTTCTTT; CDR3 protein: CASSDGPRGAFF
J gene: TRBJ1-3; V gene: TRBV5-1; D gene: TRBD1; clone size: NA; CDR3 length: 15; CDR3 DNA: TGCGCCAGCAGCCCCGGGACAGTTCCTGGAAACACCATATATTTT; CDR3 protein: CASSPGTVPGNTIYF
J gene: TRBJ2-5; V gene: TRBV18; D gene: TRBD2; clone size: NA; CDR3 length: 15; CDR3 DNA: TGTGCCAGCTCCCCTCTAGCGGGAGGGGAAGAGACCCAGTACTTC; CDR3 protein: CASSPLAGGEETQYF
J gene: TRBJ1-2; V gene: TRBV6-1; D gene: NA; clone size: many; CDR3 length: 12; CDR3 DNA: TGTGCCAGCAGTACAGGGCTCTATGGCTACACCTTC; CDR3 protein: CASSTGLYGYTF
J gene: TRBJ2-7; V gene: TRBV6-1; D gene: NA; clone size: few; CDR3 length: 15; CDR3 DNA: TGTGCCAGCAGTGAAGAAGGGTGGCGCGTTGGCGAGCAGTACTTC; CDR3 protein: CASSEEGWRVGEQYF
J gene: TRBJ2-7; V gene: TRBV28; D gene: TRBD2; clone size: many; CDR3 length: 17; CDR3 DNA: TGTGCCAGCAGTTTTTCTAGCGGGAGGCCCTTGGGGAGAGAGCAGTACTTC; CDR3 protein: CASSFSSGRPLGREQYF
J gene: TRBJ2-1; V gene: TRBV27; D gene: TRBD1; clone size: NA; CDR3 length: 14; CDR3 DNA: TGTGCCAGCAGTTGGGACAGGGAGGACAATGAGCAGTTCTTC; CDR3 protein: CASSWDREDNEQFF
J gene: TRBJ2-5; V gene: TRBV9; D gene: NA; clone size: few; CDR3 length: 12; CDR3 DNA: TGTGCCAGCAGCGTAGACGGACTTCCCCAGTACTTC; CDR3 protein: CASSVDGLPQYF
J gene: TRBJ1-5; V gene: TRBV2; D gene: TRBD1; clone size: many; CDR3 length: 18; CDR3 DNA: TGTGCCAGCAGCGCCGGGACAGGGGGCGCCTTGAGTAATCAGCCCCAGCATTTT; CDR3 protein: CASSAGTGGALSNQPQHF
J gene: TRBJ2-1; V gene: TRBV20-1; D gene: TRBD2; clone size: NA; CDR3 length: 21; CDR3 DNA: TGCAGTGCTAGAGCCCCAATCCCGGGACTAGCGGGAGATACATCCTACAATGAGCAGTTCTTC; CDR3 protein: CSARAPIPGLAGDTSYNEQFF
J gene: TRBJ2-7; V gene: TRBV28; D gene: TRBD1; clone size: many; CDR3 length: 15; CDR3 DNA: TGTGCCAGCAGCTCCCCGACAGGGGGCTCCTACGAGCAGTACTTC; CDR3 protein: CASSSPTGGSYEQYF
J gene: TRBJ1-2; V gene: TRBV3-1; D gene: TRBD1; clone size: many; CDR3 length: 14; CDR3 DNA: TGTGCCAGCAGCCGACAGGGAGGTAACTATGGCTACACCTTC; CDR3 protein: CASSRQGGNYGYTF
J gene: TRBJ1-1; V gene: TRBV28; D gene: TRBD1; clone size: many; CDR3 length: 14; CDR3 DNA: TGTGCCAGCTCCTCGGGACAGATGAACACTGAAGCTTTCTTT; CDR3 protein: CASSSGQMNTEAFF
J gene: TRBJ2-1; V gene: TRBV19; D gene: NA; clone size: NA; CDR3 length: 14; CDR3 DNA: TGTGCCAGCGAGCGGACCGGGGGTCGGAATGAGCAGTTCTTC; CDR3 protein: CASERTGGRNEQFF
J gene: TRBJ1-2; V gene: TRBV28; D gene: NA; clone size: few; CDR3 length: 12; CDR3 DNA: TGTGCCAGCACCCTAGCTAACTATGGCTACACCTTC; CDR3 protein: CASTLANYGYTF
J gene: TRBJ2-7; V gene: TRBV7-2; D gene: TRBD1; clone size: many; CDR3 length: 16; CDR3 DNA: TGTGCCAGCAGCTACAGCGGAGGGACAGGTGTCTACGAGCAGTACTTC; CDR3 protein: CASSYSGGTGVYEQYF
J gene: TRBJ1-5; V gene: TRBV9; D gene: NA; clone size: few; CDR3 length: 15; CDR3 DNA: TGTGCCAGCAGCTCCCGAGGGGGTAGGGATCAGCCCCAGCATTTT; CDR3 protein: CASSSRGGRDQPQHF
J gene: TRBJ1-1; V gene: TRBV16; D gene: TRBD1; clone size: many; CDR3 length: 14; CDR3 DNA: TGTGCCAGCAGCCAATTGGGGACAGCAACTGAAGCTTTCTTT; CDR3 protein: CASSQLGTATEAFF
J gene: TRBJ2-7; V gene: TRBV11-2; D gene: NA; clone size: many; CDR3 length: 14; CDR3 DNA: TGTGCCAGCAGCTTCAACAGCCACTCCTACGAGCAGTACTTC; CDR3 protein: CASSFNSHSYEQYF
J gene: TRBJ1-5; V gene: TRBV7-8; D gene: NA; clone size: many; CDR3 length: 17; CDR3 DNA: TGTGCCAGCAGCTTAGAAGGGTCAATCAAAGGCAATCAGCCCCAGCATTTT; CDR3 protein: CASSLEGSIKGNQPQHF
J gene: TRBJ2-7; V gene: TRBV19; D gene: TRBD2; clone size: few; CDR3 length: 15; CDR3 DNA: TGTGCCAGTACTCCTAGCGGGAGCTACACCTACGAGCAGTACTTC; CDR3 protein: CASTPSGSYTYEQYF
J gene: TRBJ1-6; V gene: TRBV5-1; D gene: NA; clone size: NA; CDR3 length: 14; CDR3 DNA: TGCGCCAGCAGCTTGGGACAGAGGGATTCACCCCTCCACTTT; CDR3 protein: CASSLGQRDSPLHF
J gene: TRBJ2-2; V gene: TRBV6-1; D gene: NA; clone size: few; CDR3 length: 15; CDR3 DNA: TGTGCCAGCAGTCATCCCGGGGACATACCCGGGGAGCTGTTTTTT; CDR3 protein: CASSHPGDIPGELFF
J gene: TRBJ2-7; V gene: TRBV29-1; D gene: TRBD1; clone size: many; CDR3 length: 13; CDR3 DNA: TGCAGCGTCGGGACAGGGGAGTCCTACGAGCAGTACTTC; CDR3 protein: CSVGTGESYEQYF
J gene: TRBJ2-7; V gene: TRBV5-1; D gene: TRBD2; clone size: few; CDR3 length: 15; CDR3 DNA: TGCGCCAGCACCGTAGCGGGCATCTACTCCTACGAGCAGTACTTC; CDR3 protein: CASTVAGIYSYEQYF
J gene: TRBJ2-5; V gene: TRBV7-9; D gene: NA; clone size: many; CDR3 length: 14; CDR3 DNA: TGTGCCAGCAGCTTACAGGGGCCCCGAGAGACCCAGTACTTC; CDR3 protein: CASSLQGPRETQYF
J gene: TRBJ2-7; V gene: TRBV4-1; D gene: TRBD2; clone size: NA; CDR3 length: 16; CDR3 DNA: TGCGCCAGCAGCCATACTGGGACTAGCGGTCACTACGAGCAGTGCTTC; CDR3 protein: CASSHTGTSGHYEQCF
J gene: TRBJ2-5; V gene: TRBV15; D gene: NA; clone size: many; CDR3 length: 14; CDR3 DNA: TGTGCCACCAGCCCGCAGGGACTGCAAGAGACCCAGTACTTC; CDR3 protein: CATSPQGLQETQYF
J gene: TRBJ2-3; V gene: TRBV24-1; D gene: NA; clone size: few; CDR3 length: 15; CDR3 DNA: TGTGCCACCAGTGATGAGAACAGGGACACAGATACGCAGTATTTT; CDR3 protein: CATSDENRDTDTQYF
J gene: TRBJ1-1; V gene: TRBV7-9; D gene: NA; clone size: NA; CDR3 length: 14; CDR3 DNA: TGTGCCAGCAGCTGGTATGGTTTGAACACTGAAGCTTTCTTT; CDR3 protein: CASSWYGLNTEAFF
J gene: TRBJ2-7; V gene: TRBV6-1; D gene: NA; clone size: few; CDR3 length: 13; CDR3 DNA: TGTGCCAGCAGCACCCACCCGGCGGGCGAGCAGTACTTC; CDR3 protein: CASSTHPAGEQYF
J gene: TRBJ2-5; V gene: TRBV7-2; D gene: NA; clone size: many; CDR3 length: 13; CDR3 DNA: TGTGCCACCCGGACGGGTTCTTGGTCCTTTCAGTACTTC; CDR3 protein: CATRTGSWSFQYF
J gene: TRBJ2-1; V gene: TRBV6-2/TRBV6-3; D gene: NA; clone size: NA; CDR3 length: 14; CDR3 DNA: TGTGCCAGCAGTGATTCCACTAGCAGGTTCTTCCAGTTCTTC; CDR3 protein: CASSDSTSRFFQFF
J gene: TRBJ1-1; V gene: TRBV28; D gene: NA; clone size: many; CDR3 length: 13; CDR3 DNA: TGTGCCAGCGGTCAGGTCGGGTACACTGAAGCTTTCTTT; CDR3 protein: CASGQVGYTEAFF